Each of the 12 T cell receptor beta chains below was sequenced from the same sample in a study of identical twins. MiXCR, run by TCRdb on the 5' RACE reads, gives a single entry per CDR3 protein. The sample lists just under 650,000 distinct CDR3 sequences, under 8.5% occurring once. The data also belong to a second study, concerning yellow fever vaccine responses in identical twins.

Sequencing input: PBMCs. The receptors derive from a woman aged 18-29 years in good health.

This clonotype was picked up many times. This chain connects TRBV28 to TRBJ2-1, with D possibly being TRBD1 (8 bases). CDR3 size: 17 residues. Trimming removed 3 bases at V and 0 bases at J, with 15 bases between. Germline V gene sequence: CDR1 MDHEN, CDR2 SYDVKM. CDR3 in amino acids: CASSFNRGGSSYNEQFF. The CDR3 DNA is TGTGCCAGCAGTTTTAACAGGGGGGGTAGCTCCTACAATGAGCAGTTCTTC.

This rearrangement joins TRBV21-1 to TRBJ1-1; no DNA check was done on the table's D call, TRBD1. TRBV21-1 is a pseudogene. CDR3 size: 20 residues. CDR3 DNA sequence: TGTGCCAGCAGCAAGTGGGTGGGTCCACAGGGGCGTTTGGAAAACACTGAAGCTTTCTTT. Protein sequence: CASSKWVGPQGRLENTEAFF.

The table lists this clonotype with a few counts. The chain links TRBV10-3 to TRBJ2-1; TRBD1 agrees at 8 bases. After removal of 4 bases from V and 6 bases from J, the junction contained 5 bases not matched to a gene. CDR1 and CDR2 (germline): ENHRY, SYGVKD. The CDR3 sequence is 14 residues long. The CDR3, as DNA: TGTGCCATCAGTGTTGGGACAGGATTCAATGAGCAGTTCTTC. Residues: CAISVGTGFNEQFF.

This clonotype came up many times. The chain combines TRBV12-3 or TRBV12-4 with TRBJ2-2, with a weak D call TRBD2 (5 bases). This CDR3 is built from 14 residues. Trimming cost V 6 bases and J 3 bases, with 11 bases left between them. Here the CDR3 DNA reads TGTGCCAGCAGCTCCGGGATGGACACCGGGGAGCTGTTTTTT. It is translated as CASSSGMDTGELFF.

The chain uses TRBV29-1 and TRBJ2-7, with D tentatively TRBD1 (5 bases). The germline V gene encodes CDR1 SQVTM and CDR2 ANQGSEA. Trimming cost V 4 bases and J 8 bases, with 12 bases left between them. This CDR3 region has 11 residues. DNA of the CDR3: TGCAGCGTTGTGGGGCTGGATAAGCAGTACTTC. It specifies CSVVGLDKQYF.

CDR3 region: CASSEGTSGMHNEQFF. CDR3 nucleotides: TGTGCCAGCAGCGAGGGGACTAGCGGGATGCACAATGAGCAGTTCTTC. The genes are TRBV9 and TRBJ2-1; 13 positions agree with TRBD2. Unmatched junction bases numbered 5, after V lost 3 bases and J lost 5 bases. Germline CDR1 and CDR2: SGDLS and YYNGEE. The CDR3 is 16 residues long.

This clonotype was seen a handful of times. The chain uses TRBV9 and TRBJ2-1; the match to TRBD2 covers 8 bases. The J segment lost 3 bases and the V segment lost 4 bases, leaving 6 bases of the junction unmatched. Per germline, CDR1 SGDLS and CDR2 YYNGEE. This CDR3 contains 15 residues. Written as DNA, the CDR3 is TGTGCCAGCAGCTTTCGAGCGGGAGTCTACAATGAGCAGTTCTTC. The encoded protein is CASSFRAGVYNEQFF. Supplemented by reference TRBV9 and TRBJ2-1, the full variable domain reads DSGVTQTPKHLITATGQRVTLRCSPRSGDLSVYWYQQSLDQGLQFLIQYYNGEERAKGNILERFSAQQFPDLHSELNLSSLELGDSALYFCASSFRAGVYNEQFFGPGTRLTVL.

The chain employs TRBV28 and TRBJ1-1; possible D gene TRBD1, 6 bases. The ends were cut back, 3 bases at V and 11 bases at J, with 16 bases in the middle. The CDR3 length is 13 residues. Germline assignment: CDR1 MDHEN and CDR2 SYDVKM. The CDR3 DNA is TGTGCCAGCAGTTTGTCCGGGGGCGCGTCGGCTTTCTTT. This sequence encodes CASSLSGGASAFF.

This clonotype showed up many times. The chain uses TRBV20-1 and TRBJ1-1; TRBD1 is a possible D gene (5 bases). V was trimmed by 6 bases and J by 0 bases, leaving 11 bases between them. This CDR3 has 13 amino acids. The germline gives CDR1 DFQATT, CDR2 SNEGSKA (reference sequence). CDR3 sequence: CSAAGTVNTEAFF. As DNA, the CDR3 is TGCAGTGCAGCTGGGACGGTGAACACTGAAGCTTTCTTT.

This clonotype was detected many times. The chain joins TRBV5-1 to TRBJ2-3, with D possibly TRBD2 on 7 matching bases. V lost 5 bases and J lost 6, with 16 bases in between. The CDR3 totals 14 residues. Germline CDR1 SGHRS, CDR2 YFSETQ. The CDR3, as DNA: TGCGCCAGCAGTCGTGCCGGGGGGCCCGATACGCAGTATTTT. Its translation is CASSRAGGPDTQYF.

The rearrangement uses TRBV20-1 and TRBJ1-6; 7 bases agree with TRBD1. Losses at the gene ends were 5 bases for V and 7 bases for J; bases not matched to a gene: 8. Germline CDR1 is DFQATT and CDR2 is SNEGSKA (reference sequence). The length of the CDR3 is 14 residues. The CDR3: CSASPGTANSPLHF. Here the CDR3 DNA reads TGCAGTGCTTCCCCCGGGACAGCCAATTCACCCCTCCACTTT.

V usage is TRBV6-1 and J usage is TRBJ1-1; no definite D call. V was trimmed by 6 bases and J by 0 bases, leaving 5 bases between them. Per germline, CDR1 MNHNS and CDR2 SASEGT. The CDR3 has 12 residues. The CDR3 spells CASRWLNTEAFF. In nucleotides, the CDR3 is TGTGCCAGCAGGTGGTTGAACACTGAAGCTTTCTTT.